The rows below give T cell receptor beta chains drawn from one sample of a study of blood T cell repertoires in COVID-19. This table comes from immunoSEQ multiplex PCR, and its TCRdb copy is limited to in-frame clones, with some not included. In the table there are 250,000 to 300,000 clones, approximately 80% of which are singletons. Sequenced input: peripheral blood. Source of these receptors: an older woman with active or convalescent COVID-19. The CDR3 runs from the conserved cysteine through the conserved F or W. D genes are given only for firm matches. The size field is filled for only some rows; it gives once, few, many or a size class.

v_gene: TRBV10-3; j_gene: TRBJ2-7; d_gene: NA; abundance: NA; len: 13; CDR3aa: CAISEYGLEEQYF; CDR3nt: TGTGCCATCAGTGAGTACGGACTCGAGGAGCAGTACTTC
v_gene: TRBV11-2; j_gene: TRBJ2-3; d_gene: NA; abundance: once; len: 15; CDR3aa: CASSLTGGSTDTQYF; CDR3nt: TGTGCCAGCAGCTTAACTGGGGGGAGCACAGATACGCAGTATTTT
v_gene: TRBV4-2; j_gene: TRBJ1-3; d_gene: NA; abundance: NA; len: 19; CDR3aa: CASSQEYSVTGLSGNTIYF; CDR3nt: TGTGCCAGCAGCCAAGAATACTCAGTGACGGGTCTCTCTGGAAACACCATATATTTT
v_gene: TRBV4-1; j_gene: TRBJ1-3; d_gene: TRBD1; abundance: NA; len: 17; CDR3aa: CASSQANRGYSGNTIYF; CDR3nt: TGCGCCAGCAGCCAGGCCAACAGGGGGTACTCTGGAAACACCATATATTTT
v_gene: TRBV5-6; j_gene: TRBJ1-2; d_gene: NA; abundance: NA; len: 14; CDR3aa: CASSVGVSNYGYTF; CDR3nt: TGTGCCAGCAGCGTAGGGGTATCTAACTATGGCTACACCTTC
v_gene: TRBV19; j_gene: TRBJ1-5; d_gene: TRBD1; abundance: NA; len: 17; CDR3aa: CASSAGDRGLSNQPQHF; CDR3nt: TGTGCCAGTAGTGCCGGCGACAGGGGCCTAAGCAATCAGCCCCAGCATTTT
v_gene: TRBV14; j_gene: TRBJ2-5; d_gene: NA; abundance: NA; len: 13; CDR3aa: CASSPQGGETQYF; CDR3nt: TGTGCCAGCAGCCCCCAGGGTGGAGAGACCCAGTACTTC
v_gene: TRBV4-3; j_gene: TRBJ2-5; d_gene: TRBD1; abundance: NA; len: 15; CDR3aa: CASSDGQGGQETQYF; CDR3nt: TGCGCCAGCAGTGACGGACAGGGAGGCCAAGAGACCCAGTACTTC
v_gene: TRBV12-3/TRBV12-4; j_gene: TRBJ2-7; d_gene: TRBD2; abundance: NA; len: 11; CDR3aa: CASSPGGEQYF; CDR3nt: TGTGCCAGCAGTCCCGGGGGGGAGCAGTACTTC
v_gene: TRBV6-5; j_gene: TRBJ1-2; d_gene: NA; abundance: NA; len: 13; CDR3aa: CATGGLSNYGYTF; CDR3nt: TGTGCCACCGGGGGACTTTCTAACTATGGCTACACCTTC
v_gene: TRBV2; j_gene: TRBJ2-1; d_gene: TRBD2; abundance: NA; len: 17; CDR3aa: CASSVVWASGTYNEQFF; CDR3nt: TGTGCCAGCAGTGTAGTATGGGCTAGCGGGACCTACAATGAGCAGTTCTTC
v_gene: TRBV30; j_gene: TRBJ1-1; d_gene: NA; abundance: NA; len: 14; CDR3aa: CAWNPQFFYTEAFF; CDR3nt: TGTGCCTGGAACCCTCAGTTCTTCTACACTGAAGCTTTCTTT
v_gene: TRBV27; j_gene: TRBJ2-3; d_gene: TRBD2; abundance: many; len: 16; CDR3aa: CASTLRAGGPGDTQYF; CDR3nt: TGTGCCAGCACCCTCCGGGCGGGGGGGCCAGGAGATACGCAGTATTTT
v_gene: TRBV20-1; j_gene: TRBJ1-5; d_gene: NA; abundance: many; len: 14; CDR3aa: CSASGRGRNQPQHF; CDR3nt: TGCAGTGCTAGTGGCAGAGGTAGGAATCAGCCCCAGCATTTT
v_gene: TRBV9; j_gene: TRBJ1-1; d_gene: NA; abundance: NA; len: 14; CDR3aa: CASRSGVDYTEAFF; CDR3nt: TGTGCCAGCAGGTCCGGGGTTGACTACACTGAAGCTTTCTTT
v_gene: TRBV29-1; j_gene: TRBJ1-2; d_gene: TRBD1; abundance: NA; len: 12; CDR3aa: CSVARGEYGYTF; CDR3nt: TGCAGCGTTGCCAGGGGGGAGTATGGCTACACCTTC
v_gene: TRBV6-1; j_gene: TRBJ1-2; d_gene: NA; abundance: NA; len: 13; CDR3aa: CASSEGGPYGYTF; CDR3nt: TGTGCCAGCAGTGAAGGGGGCCCCTATGGCTACACCTTC
v_gene: TRBV27; j_gene: TRBJ1-6; d_gene: TRBD1; abundance: NA; len: 15; CDR3aa: CASRGQGSYNSPLHF; CDR3nt: TGTGCCAGCCGGGGACAGGGGAGTTATAATTCACCCCTCCACTTT
v_gene: TRBV9; j_gene: TRBJ2-3; d_gene: TRBD2; abundance: NA; len: 15; CDR3aa: CASSVGGGSSDTQYF; CDR3nt: TGTGCCAGCAGCGTAGGCGGGGGATCGTCAGATACGCAGTATTTT
v_gene: TRBV2; j_gene: TRBJ2-7; d_gene: NA; abundance: NA; len: 15; CDR3aa: CASSEGGQGLSEQYF; CDR3nt: TGTGCCAGCAGTGAAGGTGGGCAGGGCTTAAGCGAGCAGTACTTC
v_gene: TRBV3-1/TRBV3-2; j_gene: TRBJ1-2; d_gene: NA; abundance: once; len: 15; CDR3aa: CASSPTRQPNYGYTF; CDR3nt: TGTGCCAGCAGCCCGACCAGACAGCCTAACTATGGCTACACCTTC
v_gene: TRBV24-1; j_gene: TRBJ2-3; d_gene: NA; abundance: NA; len: 13; CDR3aa: CATPGQRTDTQYF; CDR3nt: TGTGCCACCCCGGGACAACGCACAGATACGCAGTATTTT
v_gene: TRBV18; j_gene: TRBJ1-2; d_gene: NA; abundance: NA; len: 16; CDR3aa: CASSPGTQGRDYGYTF; CDR3nt: TGTGCCAGCTCACCAGGTACACAGGGTCGTGACTATGGCTACACCTTC